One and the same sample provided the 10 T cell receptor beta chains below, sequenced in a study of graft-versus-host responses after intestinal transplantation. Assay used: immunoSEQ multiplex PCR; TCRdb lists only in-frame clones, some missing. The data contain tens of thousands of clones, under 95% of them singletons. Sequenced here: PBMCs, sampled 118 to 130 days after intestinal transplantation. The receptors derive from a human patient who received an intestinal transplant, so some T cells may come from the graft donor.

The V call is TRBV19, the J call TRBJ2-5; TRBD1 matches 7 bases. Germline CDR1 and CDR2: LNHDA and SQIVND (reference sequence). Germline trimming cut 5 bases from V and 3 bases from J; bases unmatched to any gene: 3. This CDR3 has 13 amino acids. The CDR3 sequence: CASSPGTEETQYF. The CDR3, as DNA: TGTGCCAGTAGTCCGGGGACAGAAGAGACCCAGTACTTC.

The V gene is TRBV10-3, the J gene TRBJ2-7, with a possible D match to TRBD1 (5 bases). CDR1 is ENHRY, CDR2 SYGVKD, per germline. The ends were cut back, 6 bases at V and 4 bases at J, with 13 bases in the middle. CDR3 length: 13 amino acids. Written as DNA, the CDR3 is TGTGCCATCAGCCAGGGCCGCGGATACGAGCAGTACTTC. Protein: CAISQGRGYEQYF.

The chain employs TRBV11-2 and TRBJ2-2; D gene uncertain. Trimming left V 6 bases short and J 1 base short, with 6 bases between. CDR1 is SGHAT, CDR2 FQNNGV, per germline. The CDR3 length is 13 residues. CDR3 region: CASRPLNTGELFF. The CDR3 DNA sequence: TGTGCCAGCAGGCCCCTGAACACCGGGGAGCTGTTTTTT.

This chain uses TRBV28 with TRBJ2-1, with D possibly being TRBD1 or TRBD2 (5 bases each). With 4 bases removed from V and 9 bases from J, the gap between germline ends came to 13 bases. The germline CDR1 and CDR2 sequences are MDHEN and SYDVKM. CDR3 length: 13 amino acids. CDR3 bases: TGTGCCAGCAGTTACCAGGGTGGGGGTGAGCAGTTCTTC. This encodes CASSYQGGGEQFF.

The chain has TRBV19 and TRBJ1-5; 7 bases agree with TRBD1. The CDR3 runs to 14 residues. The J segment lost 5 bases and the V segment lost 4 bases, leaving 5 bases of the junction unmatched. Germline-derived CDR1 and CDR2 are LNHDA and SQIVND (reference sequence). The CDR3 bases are TGTGCCAGTAGTAAGGACAGGTCTTATCAGCCCCAGCATTTT. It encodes CASSKDRSYQPQHF.

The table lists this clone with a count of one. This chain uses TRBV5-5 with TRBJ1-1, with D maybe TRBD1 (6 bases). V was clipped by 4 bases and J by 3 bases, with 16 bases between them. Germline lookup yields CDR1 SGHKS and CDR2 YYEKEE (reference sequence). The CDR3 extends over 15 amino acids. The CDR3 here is CASSATGWRDTEAFF. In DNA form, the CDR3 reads TGTGCCAGCAGCGCAACAGGGTGGAGAGACACTGAAGCTTTCTTT.

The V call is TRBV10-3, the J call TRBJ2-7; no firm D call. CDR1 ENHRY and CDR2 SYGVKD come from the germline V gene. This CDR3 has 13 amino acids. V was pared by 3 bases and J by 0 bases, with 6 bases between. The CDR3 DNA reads TGTGCCATCAGTGACTCTAGCTCCTACGAGCAGTACTTC. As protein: CAISDSSSYEQYF.

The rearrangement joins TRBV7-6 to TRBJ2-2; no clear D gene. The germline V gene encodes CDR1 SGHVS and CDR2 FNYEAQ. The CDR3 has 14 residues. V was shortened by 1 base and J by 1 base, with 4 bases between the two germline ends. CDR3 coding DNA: TGTGCCAGCAGCTTAGACAGGAACACCGGGGAGCTGTTTTTT. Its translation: CASSLDRNTGELFF.

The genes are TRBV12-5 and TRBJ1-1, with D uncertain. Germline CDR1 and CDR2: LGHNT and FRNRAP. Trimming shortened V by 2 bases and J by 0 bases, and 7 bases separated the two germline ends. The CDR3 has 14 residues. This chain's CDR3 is CASGLYGLNTEAFF. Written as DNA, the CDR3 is TGTGCTAGTGGTTTGTACGGCTTGAACACTGAAGCTTTCTTT.

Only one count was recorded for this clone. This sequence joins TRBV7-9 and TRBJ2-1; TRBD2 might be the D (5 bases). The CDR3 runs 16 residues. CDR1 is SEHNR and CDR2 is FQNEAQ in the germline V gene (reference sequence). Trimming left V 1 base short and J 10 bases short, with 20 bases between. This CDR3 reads CASSLEEEGPAVEQFF. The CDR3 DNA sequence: TGTGCCAGCAGCTTAGAGGAGGAAGGCCCTGCCGTCGAGCAGTTCTTC.